These 17 T cell receptor beta chains share one sample of origin, sequenced in a study of blood T cells in healthy people across ages. A sample-barcoded 5' primer and a J-beta primer mix were used in a second PCR of about 7 to 12 cycles. TCRdb reprocessed the 5' RACE reads with MiXCR, giving one entry per CDR3 protein. The sample includes approximately 1,000,000 distinct CDR3 sequences, less than 45% of them seen just once. Sequenced material: blood. All receptors derive from a man between 18 and 35 years old in good health.

J is TRBJ1-1 and V is TRBV5-1; D remains unclear. CDR1 and CDR2 (germline): SGHRS, YFSETQ. The CDR3 is 14 residues long. Deletions cut 3 bases from V and 5 bases from J, with 14 bases between. The CDR3 region has the DNA TGCGCCAGCAGCTCCGGCCCCGAACAGACTGAAGCTTTCTTT. It specifies CASSSGPEQTEAFF. Combining the CDR3 with reference TRBV5-1 and TRBJ1-1 gives the whole variable domain KAGVTQTPRYLIKTRGQQVTLSCSPISGHRSVSWYQQTPGQGLQFLFEYFSETQRNKGNFPGRFSGRQFSNSRSEMNVSTLELGDSALYLCASSSGPEQTEAFFGQGTRLTVV.

The chain combines TRBV20-1 with TRBJ2-7; a weak D match, TRBD1 (7 bases). Germline assignment: CDR1 DFQATT and CDR2 SNEGSKA (reference sequence). Trimming took 6 bases from V and 3 from J, leaving 12 bases between them. The CDR3 length is 12 residues. DNA of the CDR3: TGCAGTGCCAACAGGGGAGGCTACGAGCAGTACTTC. Protein: CSANRGGYEQYF.

The V gene is TRBV3-1, the J gene TRBJ1-1, with a weak D call TRBD1 (5 bases). The germline V and J ends were trimmed by 1 base and 6 bases, with 15 bases remaining between them. This CDR3 is built from 15 residues. Germline assignment: CDR1 LGHDT and CDR2 YNNKEL (reference sequence). The CDR3 region has the DNA TGTGCCAGCAGCCAAGCCGCCCTGGGGACGGCTGAAGCTTTCTTT. The encoded protein is CASSQAALGTAEAFF.

This chain's CDR3 is CASSQRTGTPFYNSPLHF. The CDR3 DNA sequence: TGTGCCAGCAGCCAAAGAACCGGGACACCCTTCTATAATTCACCCCTCCACTTT. The chain employs TRBV16 and TRBJ1-6, with TRBD1 as a possible D gene (6 bases). Germline V gives CDR1 KGHSY, CDR2 FQNENV. V lost 2 bases to trimming and J lost 3 bases, with 17 bases between them. This CDR3 region has 18 residues.

In this sample, this clonotype turned up a few times. The genes are TRBV14 and TRBJ1-2; D is possibly TRBD1 (5 bases). V lost 1 base to trimming and J lost 6 bases, with 21 bases between them. Germline V gene data show CDR1 as SGHDN and CDR2 as FVKESK. The CDR3 runs 17 residues. The CDR3 DNA follows: TGTGCCAGCAGCCAAGGAGGATTTAAGGGGTTAAGAGATGGCTACACCTTC. Translated: CASSQGGFKGLRDGYTF. The full variable domain, completed using reference TRBV14 and TRBJ1-2, is EAGVTQFPSHSVIEKGQTVTLRCDPISGHDNLYWYRRVMGKEIKFLLHFVKESKQDESGMPNNRFLAERTGGTYSTLKVQPAELEDSGVYFCASSQGGFKGLRDGYTFGSGTRLTVV.

The J gene is TRBJ2-1, the V gene TRBV3-1, with TRBD2 matching 9 bases. The CDR3 sequence is 17 residues long. J lost 5 bases, V lost 0 bases, and 8 bases had no gene match. CDR1 and CDR2 from the germline V gene are LGHDT and YNNKEL (reference sequence). CDR3 sequence reads: CASSQEGRGGFNNEQFF. DNA of the CDR3: TGTGCCAGCAGCCAAGAAGGGCGGGGGGGCTTTAACAATGAGCAGTTCTTC.

V gene TRBV5-6 combines with J gene TRBJ1-4; D is uncertain. CDR3 length: 16 residues. V was clipped by 2 bases and J by 6 bases, with 17 bases between them. The germline V gene encodes CDR1 SGHDT and CDR2 YYEEEE. CDR3 bases: TGTGCCAGCAGCTTAATTCACGGCGGTAGCTATGAAAAACTGTTTTTT. Translated: CASSLIHGGSYEKLFF.

This clonotype was seen at least ten times. V is TRBV7-2 and J is TRBJ2-5; D is uncertain. The CDR3 loop spans 13 amino acids. The germline V gene has CDR1 SGHTA and CDR2 FQGNSA. Trimming removed 1 base at V and 11 bases at J, with 14 bases between. The CDR3 bases are TGTGCCAGCAGCTTAGGACAAAACAATGAGCAGTACTTC. Protein sequence: CASSLGQNNEQYF.

The chain has TRBV4-2 and TRBJ2-1; TRBD2 matches 8 bases. V trimming: 3 bases; J trimming: 4 bases; junction bases outside the gene matches: 2. CDR1 and CDR2 from the germline V gene are LGHNA and YNFKEQ. CDR3 size: 14 residues. CDR3 bases: TGTGCCAGCAGCCAGTCTAGCGGGTACAATGAGCAGTTCTTC. This translates into CASSQSSGYNEQFF.

As to this clonotype: One junction end disagrees with the germline gene, perhaps due to a read error. The rearrangement links TRBV9 to TRBJ2-4; maybe TRBD1 (5 bases). CDR1 is SGDLS, CDR2 YYNGEE, per germline. The CDR3 has 15 residues. This chain's CDR3 is CAGSPQGRSKNIQYF. CDR3 in DNA: TGTGCCGGCAGCCCCCAGGGCAGATCCAAAAACATTCAGTACTTC.

This clonotype was counted a few times. Relative to the germline gene, one junction end is altered; a read error may explain this. The V gene is TRBV14, the J gene TRBJ1-6; perhaps TRBD1 as D (6 bases). CDR3 length: 16 residues. Germline CDR1 is SGHDN and CDR2 is FVKESK. This CDR3 is CAGSQVRTGNNSPLHF. The CDR3 nucleotides read TGTGCCGGCAGCCAAGTACGAACAGGGAATAATTCACCCCTCCACTTT.

J is TRBJ1-4 and V is TRBV5-1, with a weak D call TRBD1 (5 bases). This CDR3 comprises 15 residues. V lost 4 bases and J 5 bases, leaving 15 bases between the germline ends. The V gene's germline CDR1 is SGHRS and CDR2 YFSETQ. CDR3: CASSQQGGVNEKLFF. The CDR3 bases are TGCGCCAGCAGCCAGCAGGGAGGCGTAAATGAAAAACTGTTTTTT.

This clonotype was recorded a few times. The chain recombines TRBV5-1 with TRBJ2-1, with 7 nucleotides matching TRBD2. V shed 4 bases and J 8 bases; nucleotides not matched to a gene: 15. Germline-derived CDR1 and CDR2 are SGHRS and YFSETQ. This CDR3 region has 16 residues. The CDR3 spells CASSPPRGERFDEQFF. CDR3 in DNA: TGCGCCAGCAGCCCCCCACGGGGGGAAAGATTCGATGAGCAGTTCTTC.

There are a few counts of this clonotype. This chain joins TRBV20-1 and TRBJ1-2, with 10 positions matching TRBD1. Germline lookup yields CDR1 DFQATT and CDR2 SNEGSKA (reference sequence). Trimming at V came to 5 bases and at J to 6 bases, leaving 9 bases not matched to a gene. The CDR3 sequence is 14 residues long. This chain's CDR3 is CSAGDRGLENGYTF. The CDR3 DNA follows: TGCAGTGCTGGGGACAGGGGTTTAGAGAATGGCTACACCTTC.

The chain links TRBV6-1 to TRBJ1-3; 9 bases are shared with TRBD1. V dropped 11 bases and J dropped 1; count of bases not matched to a gene: 6. Germline V CDR1 and CDR2: MNHNS, SASEGT. The CDR3 sequence is 14 residues long. The CDR3 coding sequence is TGTGCCGTTTCGGGACAGGGATCTGGAAACACCATATATTTT. Translation gives CAVSGQGSGNTIYF.

This clonotype showed up just a few times. V is TRBV3-1 and J is TRBJ1-1; a weak D match, TRBD1 (5 bases). CDR3 length equals 13 residues. Germline V gene data show CDR1 as LGHDT and CDR2 as YNNKEL (reference sequence). V was shortened by 0 bases and J by 7 bases, with 9 bases between the two germline ends. The CDR3 nucleotides are TGTGCCAGCAGCCAAGATGCGGGGGGTGAAGCTTTCTTT. It translates to CASSQDAGGEAFF. The variable domain in full, with the rest retrieved from reference TRBV3-1 and TRBJ1-1, is DTAVSQTPKYLVTQMGNDKSIKCEQNLGHDTMYWYKQDSKKFLKIMFSYNNKELIINETVPNRFSPKSPDKAHLNLHINSLELGDSAVYFCASSQDAGGEAFFGQGTRLTVV.

This clonotype was seen more than once but under ten times. The chain couples TRBV7-9 to TRBJ2-1; D perhaps matches TRBD2 (6 bases). The V end lost 6 bases, the J end lost 12 bases, and 18 bases lay between the germline ends. Germline V gene sequence: CDR1 SEHNR, CDR2 FQNEAQ (reference sequence). The CDR3 extends over 13 amino acids. CDR3 bases: TGTGCCAGCAGTTCGACCACGGGAGTCTCGCAGTTCTTC. It translates to CASSSTTGVSQFF.